This TCR beta chain was sequenced for a study of blood T cell repertoires in COVID-19 (TCRdb year 2020). For the wider study: Collaborator samples came from the United States, Italy and Spain and covered acute and convalescent phases of COVID-19. HLA class I and class II types, where available, came from metadata supplied by the sample provider rather than from assay-based typing. The dataset comprised deeply sampled blood TCRbeta repertoires from subjects exposed to, actively infected with, or recovered from COVID-19. The material from the prospective study consisted of cDNA or gDNA derived from T cells, B-cell-depleted T cells, or PBMCs. The repertoires were released in a freely available public database meant as a resource for research on the immune response to SARS-CoV-2. A de-identified subject ID, COVID-19 status, age in years and sex were almost always included in the sample metadata. Samples came from the ongoing ImmuneRACE study (first 160 participants) plus 1,254 subjects from 6 global collaborators. The research as a whole found: Clinical and demographic metadata were provided uncurated, with the amount varying by source and participant.

For this clone: No antigen is known for it. No base-level quality is on record; no much larger clone is a single base apart.

Each collaborating institution followed its own protocols to collect whole blood in K2EDTA tubes. For TCRbeta analysis, collaborators shipped samples as frozen whole blood, isolated PBMCs, or DNA extracted from either of those sample types. TCRbeta CDR3 regions were amplified from genomic DNA using the immunoSEQ Assay, a bias-controlled multiplex PCR. Concerning the study's data processing: Within the assay, amplification of reference gene primers was used to estimate how many nucleated cells each sample contained. Sequence reads were collapsed and filtered to measure the absolute abundance of every unique TCRbeta CDR3 rearrangement. For each sample, productive Simpson clonality was calculated as the square root of Simpson's diversity index over productive rearrangements. Held by TCRdb, this immuneACCESS table contains in-frame sequences only and omits some clones. Under half of the omission traces to an unresolved V gene where checked; the cause of the rest is unknown. V and J calls and clone size follow that table, whereas D and trimming were derived from the DNA. This sample gives about 93,000 clones in total; around four fifths of them show up just once. Together, the top ten hold roughly 16% of the sample.

CDR1 is given as SGHAT and CDR2 as FQNNGV, both from the germline V gene. At the junction V is shortened by 5 bases and J by 4 bases; bases outside the gene matches: 8. Counted from cysteine to phenylalanine, this CDR3 has 15 amino acids. Only the CDR3 portion is preserved as DNA: 45 bases, with reading frame beginning at the first base. The sequenced sample consisted of peripheral blood. The receptor's source is a human donor in a cohort sampled during active COVID-19. The V and J segments used are TRBV11-2 and TRBJ1-1; 9 bases in the junction line up with TRBD1. This receptor has the CDR3 CASSTQGAVGTEAFF. The DNA reads TGTGCCAGCAGCACACAGGGGGCTGTCGGCACTGAAGCTTTCTTT.